Following are 29 T cell receptor beta chains from one sample sequenced in a study of CD8 T cells in ankylosing spondylitis. TCRdb passed the 5' RACE reads through MiXCR, listing each CDR3 protein once. This repertoire shows 230,000 or so distinct CDR3 sequences, 18% found once; its top ten account for around 30%. Source material: blood, either unsorted or a sorted T cell fraction (not recorded which). Receptor source: a male donor with ankylosing spondylitis or in good health (not recorded which).

V and J are TRBV12-5 and TRBJ2-7; D remains unclear. Germline V lookup: CDR1 LGHNT, CDR2 FRNRAP. This CDR3 comprises 13 residues. V lost 0 bases, J lost 3 bases, and 6 bases lay in between. The CDR3 loop reads CASGLVHGYEQYF. In nucleotides, the CDR3 is TGTGCTAGTGGTTTGGTACACGGCTACGAGCAGTACTTC.

This clonotype was counted only a few times. The genes are TRBV20-1 and TRBJ2-1; no firm D call. The CDR3 is made up of 16 amino acids. V was trimmed by 0 bases and J by 0 bases, leaving 12 bases between them. Germline CDR1 is DFQATT and CDR2 is SNEGSKA (reference sequence). CDR3 in amino acids: CSARDNGHSSYNEQFF. In DNA form, the CDR3 reads TGCAGTGCTAGAGATAACGGTCACAGCTCCTACAATGAGCAGTTCTTC.

In this sample, this clonotype turned up a few times. The chain carries TRBV29-1 and TRBJ1-2; 8 nucleotides align to TRBD1. V dropped 1 base and J dropped 6; count of bases not matched to a gene: 7. In germline, CDR1 is SQVTM, CDR2 ANQGSEA. The CDR3 sequence is 14 residues long. CDR3 in amino acids: CSVEAGAGGNGYTF. The CDR3 DNA follows: TGCAGCGTTGAAGCCGGCGCAGGGGGCAATGGCTACACCTTC.

The gene calls are TRBV11-2 and TRBJ2-1, with TRBD2 identical over 13 bases. The V gene end was trimmed by 5 bases and the J gene end by 5 bases; junction bases not matched to a gene: 12. From germline, CDR1 is SGHAT and CDR2 FQNNGV. The CDR3 extends over 18 amino acids. CDR3 region: CASSPAGLAGWSNNEQFF. Written as DNA, the CDR3 is TGTGCCAGCAGCCCGGCGGGACTAGCGGGATGGTCTAACAATGAGCAGTTCTTC. The full variable domain, rest sourced from reference TRBV11-2 and TRBJ2-1, is EAGVAQSPRYKIIEKRQSVAFWCNPISGHATLYWYQQILGQGPKLLIQFQNNGVVDDSQLPKDRFSAERLKGVDSTLKIQPAKLEDSAVYLCASSPAGLAGWSNNEQFFGPGTRLTVL.

This clonotype was picked up a small number of times. The chain links TRBV29-1 to TRBJ2-5; TRBD1 aligns across 8 bases. The junction had 5 bases not matched to a gene; V was cut back by 5 bases and J by 0 bases. CDR1 and CDR2 from the germline V gene are SQVTM and ANQGSEA. This CDR3 is built from 14 residues. CDR3 amino acids: CSVRGQEYQETQYF. In DNA, the CDR3 is TGCAGCGTTCGGGGACAGGAGTACCAAGAGACCCAGTACTTC.

The CDR3 DNA sequence: TGTGCCAGCAGCCAAGAACAGGGATATAATGAAAAACTGTTTTTT. Translating gives CASSQEQGYNEKLFF. This chain links TRBV4-2 with TRBJ1-4; the D gene is possibly TRBD1 (6 bases). Germline-derived CDR1 and CDR2 are LGHNA and YNFKEQ. The ends were cut back, 0 bases at V and 4 bases at J, with 9 bases in the middle. This CDR3 region has 15 residues.

This chain links TRBV10-3 with TRBJ2-1, with TRBD2 matching over 8 bases. CDR3 length equals 14 residues. Germline-derived CDR1 and CDR2 are ENHRY and SYGVKD. J was trimmed by 3 bases and V by 4 bases; bases with no gene match: 2. The CDR3 reads CAISGLAGYNEQFF. The CDR3 DNA follows: TGTGCCATCAGTGGCCTAGCGGGCTACAATGAGCAGTTCTTC.

This clonotype has more than one count but fewer than ten. The gene calls are TRBV24-1 and TRBJ2-5; D perhaps matches TRBD2 (5 bases). Germline CDR1 is KGHDR and CDR2 is SFDVKD. V lost 2 bases and J lost 1, with 7 bases in between. This CDR3 region has 14 residues. The CDR3 here is CATSDSAGQETQYF. CDR3 nucleotides: TGTGCCACCAGTGATTCTGCGGGCCAAGAGACCCAGTACTTC.

The rearrangement links TRBV10-3 to TRBJ2-5; no clear D gene. CDR3 length: 12 amino acids. Looked up from germline, CDR1 is ENHRY and CDR2 is SYGVKD. V was trimmed by 3 bases and J by 5 bases, leaving 7 bases between them. CDR3 protein: CAISEGVETQYF. CDR3 nucleotide sequence: TGTGCCATCAGTGAAGGCGTGGAGACCCAGTACTTC.

The chain couples TRBV28 to TRBJ2-7, with D tentatively TRBD1 or TRBD2 (5 bases each). The CDR3 runs 10 residues. Germline loops: CDR1 MDHEN, CDR2 SYDVKM. The CDR3 DNA reads TGTGGGACTGGGGGTGGCGAGCAGTACTTC. It specifies CGTGGGEQYF.

The V call is TRBV20-1, the J call TRBJ1-5, with a possible D match to TRBD1 (5 bases). CDR3 size: 15 residues. The V gene's germline CDR1 is DFQATT and CDR2 SNEGSKA (reference sequence). The V and J ends lost 0 bases and 2 bases respectively, with 11 bases between them. This chain's CDR3 is CSARDSEGGNQPQHF. In nucleotides, the CDR3 is TGCAGTGCTAGAGATTCGGAAGGGGGCAATCAGCCCCAGCATTTT.

This clonotype was counted at least ten times. The V and J genes are TRBV29-1 and TRBJ2-7; 11 nucleotides agree with TRBD2. The CDR3 has 16 amino acids. The germline gives CDR1 SQVTM, CDR2 ANQGSEA. The V segment lost 6 bases and the J segment 3 bases; nucleotides outside the gene matches: 13. The CDR3 here is CSVQGGTSGEFYEQYF. The CDR3 region has the DNA TGCAGCGTCCAGGGGGGGACTAGCGGAGAATTCTACGAGCAGTACTTC.

In its sample, this clonotype was seen a few times. The rearrangement uses TRBV7-9 and TRBJ2-7; 10 nucleotides align to TRBD1. CDR1 and CDR2 from the germline V gene are SEHNR and FQNEAQ (reference sequence). CDR3 length: 15 residues. Germline trimming cut 5 bases from V and 5 bases from J; bases unmatched to any gene: 9. CDR3 sequence: CASSDRDRGWNEQYF. CDR3 in DNA: TGTGCCAGCAGCGACCGGGACAGGGGTTGGAACGAGCAGTACTTC. The complete variable domain, with remaining parts taken from reference TRBV7-9 and TRBJ2-7, reads DTGVSQNPRHKITKRGQNVTFRCDPISEHNRLYWYRQTLGQGPEFLTYFQNEAQLEKSRLLSDRFSAERPKGSFSTLEIQRTEQGDSAMYLCASSDRDRGWNEQYFGPGTRLTVT.

This clonotype was counted only a few times. The gene calls are TRBV4-1 and TRBJ2-7; D call uncertain. Per germline, CDR1 MGHRA and CDR2 YSYEKL. There are 14 residues in the CDR3. The ends were cut back, 0 bases at V and 7 bases at J, with 13 bases in the middle. The CDR3 spells CASSQDDGLEEQYF. In DNA form, the CDR3 reads TGCGCCAGCAGCCAAGACGACGGTCTTGAGGAGCAGTACTTC.

The chain uses TRBV5-1 and TRBJ2-2; D tentatively fits TRBD1 or TRBD2 (5 bases each). V was shortened by 2 bases and J by 0 bases, with 8 bases between the two germline ends. CDR3 length equals 15 residues. The germline gives CDR1 SGHRS, CDR2 YFSETQ. CDR3 sequence reads: CASSFEGTNTGELFF. The CDR3 nucleotides read TGCGCCAGCAGCTTCGAGGGGACGAACACCGGGGAGCTGTTTTTT.

This clonotype was seen many times. This chain uses TRBV27 with TRBJ2-7; D may be TRBD2 (6 bases). The CDR3 extends over 14 amino acids. V was trimmed by 2 bases and J by 2 bases, leaving 10 bases between them. Germline V gene data show CDR1 as MNHEY and CDR2 as SMNVEV (reference sequence). CDR3 sequence (DNA): TGTGCCAGCAGTTTAGGGCGGGAAACCTACGAGCAGTACTTC. Translation gives CASSLGRETYEQYF.

The rearrangement uses TRBV9 and TRBJ2-7; 8 bases fit TRBD1. Per the germline V gene, CDR1 is SGDLS and CDR2 is YYNGEE. V lost 0 bases, J lost 1 base, and 3 bases stayed unmatched. The CDR3 extends over 15 amino acids. Written as DNA, the CDR3 is TGTGCCAGCAGCGTAGTTTGGGACAGGTCCTACGAGCAGTACTTC. Amino acids: CASSVVWDRSYEQYF.

CDR3 sequence: CASSPRTDYSNQPQHF. DNA for the CDR3: TGTGCCAGCAGCCCACGGACGGATTATAGCAATCAGCCCCAGCATTTT. The rearrangement links TRBV4-2 to TRBJ1-5; D is ambiguous. Germline V gene sequence: CDR1 LGHNA, CDR2 YNFKEQ. The V gene lost 4 bases and the J gene lost 0 bases, with 13 bases spanning the gap. CDR3 length: 16 amino acids.

The rearrangement joins TRBV5-6 to TRBJ2-4, with 9 bases lining up with TRBD1. The J segment lost 4 bases and the V segment lost 0 bases, leaving 2 bases of the junction unmatched. The germline gives CDR1 SGHDT, CDR2 YYEEEE. The CDR3 length is 15 residues. CDR3 protein: CASSLEGQGKNIQYF. Written as DNA, the CDR3 is TGTGCCAGCAGCTTGGAGGGACAGGGTAAAAACATTCAGTACTTC. Drawing the rest from reference TRBV5-6 and TRBJ2-4, the complete variable domain is DAGVTQSPTHLIKTRGQQVTLRCSPKSGHDTVSWYQQALGQGPQFIFQYYEEEERQRGNFPDRFSGHQFPNYSSELNVNALLLGDSALYLCASSLEGQGKNIQYFGAGTRLSVL.

V is TRBV12-3 or TRBV12-4 and J is TRBJ2-1; D ambiguous. The CDR3 totals 12 residues. Trimming left V 3 bases short and J 15 bases short, with 15 bases between. The CDR3 bases are TGTGCCAGCAGTTTTACCAATTCAGTTCGGTTCTTC. Translation gives CASSFTNSVRFF.

The V gene is TRBV27, the J gene TRBJ2-5; weak D call: TRBD2 (6 bases). In germline, CDR1 is MNHEY, CDR2 SMNVEV (reference sequence). V lost 1 base to trimming and J lost 2 bases, with 17 bases between them. This CDR3 region has 17 residues. CDR3 region: CASSLFASTSRQETQYF. The CDR3, as DNA: TGTGCCAGCAGTTTATTTGCAAGCACTAGCAGACAAGAGACCCAGTACTTC.

This rearrangement joins TRBV12-3 or TRBV12-4 to TRBJ2-1; 9 nucleotides agree with TRBD2. The CDR3 totals 15 residues. The junction had 10 bases not matched to a gene; V was cut back by 6 bases and J by 7 bases. CDR3 bases: TGTGCCAGCAGCCGAGCGGGAGGATTGGGTAATGAGCAGTTCTTC. It is translated as CASSRAGGLGNEQFF.

This clonotype was seen only a few times. This chain joins TRBV6-1 and TRBJ2-7; tentatively, D is TRBD2 (5 bases). Germline V gene sequence: CDR1 MNHNS, CDR2 SASEGT. Trimming shortened V by 3 bases and J by 6 bases, and 12 bases separated the two germline ends. The CDR3 covers 13 residues. The DNA of the CDR3 is TGTGCCAGCAGTGAGTATCGGGGTCTCGAGCAGTACTTC. Protein: CASSEYRGLEQYF.

The J gene is TRBJ2-6, the V gene TRBV7-9; D remains ambiguous. This CDR3 spans 16 amino acids. V dropped 4 bases and J dropped 0 bases, with 10 bases sitting between them. Germline V gene sequence: CDR1 SEHNR, CDR2 FQNEAQ (reference sequence). This CDR3 reads CASSSSARSGANVLTF. The CDR3 DNA reads as TGTGCCAGCAGCTCCAGCGCCCGCTCTGGGGCCAACGTCCTGACTTTC.

This clonotype showed up many times. V and J are TRBV27 and TRBJ1-5, with TRBD1 matching over 7 bases. The CDR3 is 15 amino acids. Germline assignment: CDR1 MNHEY and CDR2 SMNVEV (reference sequence). With 5 bases clipped from V and 0 bases from J, the junction kept 4 bases outside the gene matches. The CDR3 sequence is CASSKGAYSNQPQHF. The CDR3 nucleotides are TGTGCCAGCAGTAAGGGGGCCTATAGCAATCAGCCCCAGCATTTT.

This clonotype occurred a few times. The CDR3 DNA reads as TGTGCCAGCAGTTACCGTAGCGGCCCCCAAGAGCAGTACTTC. Its protein is CASSYRSGPQEQYF. The rearrangement joins TRBV6-5 to TRBJ2-7; D is possibly TRBD2 (6 bases). CDR3 length: 14 residues. Germline CDR1 and CDR2: MNHEY and SVGAGI. The V end lost 2 bases, the J end lost 7 bases, and 15 bases lay between the germline ends.

This clonotype was detected a few times. V is TRBV6-6 and J is TRBJ2-7; D not certain. CDR1 and CDR2 from the germline V gene are MNHNY and SVGAGI (reference sequence). The V and J ends lost 4 bases and 5 bases respectively, with 12 bases between them. The CDR3 covers 13 residues. DNA of the CDR3: TGTGCCAGCAGTTCACCGAGCCCCAACGAGCAGTACTTC. Translation gives CASSSPSPNEQYF.

This chain connects TRBV20-1 to TRBJ2-7; TRBD1 matches at 7 bases. Germline V lookup: CDR1 DFQATT, CDR2 SNEGSKA (reference sequence). J lost 0 bases, V lost 3 bases, and 20 bases had no gene match. The CDR3 loop spans 19 amino acids. The chain's CDR3 is CSARLTSRTGEGSSYEQYF. The CDR3 coding sequence is TGCAGTGCTAGGCTAACATCACGTACAGGGGAAGGGAGCTCCTACGAGCAGTACTTC.

J is TRBJ2-2 and V is TRBV7-9, with 8 bases fitting TRBD1. The CDR3 is made up of 15 amino acids. Germline CDR1 and CDR2: SEHNR and FQNEAQ (reference sequence). V lost 4 bases to trimming and J lost 4 bases; unmatched junction nucleotides: 5. The CDR3 DNA reads as TGTGCCAGCAGCTCGTGGACAGGGCCCACCGGGGAGCTGTTTTTT. Its protein product is CASSSWTGPTGELFF.